The clone carrying this T cell receptor (beta chain) was seen only a few times. Under the authors' procedure: Estimated nucleated cell counts came from reference gene primer amplification. Sequencing used immunoSEQ multiplex PCR; TCRdb keeps in-frame clones, though not all of them. D and trimming were read from the DNA, whereas the V and J calls and clone size are those reported in that table. The sample has 150,000 to 200,000 clones; 75% to 80% are singletons. These data are taken from a study of blood T cell repertoires in COVID-19. Study overall: Donors in the United States, Italy and Spain gave samples during acute or convalescent COVID-19. From T cells, B-cell-depleted T cells, or PBMCs came the material, which was cDNA or gDNA.

From germline, CDR1 is SGHAT and CDR2 FQNNGV. This CDR3 contains 14 residues. With 0 bases clipped from V and 9 bases from J, the junction kept 5 bases outside the gene matches. The chain recombines TRBV11-2 with TRBJ2-7, with 10 nucleotides matching TRBD1. The sequenced sample was peripheral blood. The clonotype originates from a woman aged 45-60 years with active or convalescent COVID-19. CDR3 loop: CASSLEGTGAGQYF. The DNA of the CDR3 is TGTGCCAGCAGCTTAGAAGGGACAGGGGCCGGGCAGTACTTC.